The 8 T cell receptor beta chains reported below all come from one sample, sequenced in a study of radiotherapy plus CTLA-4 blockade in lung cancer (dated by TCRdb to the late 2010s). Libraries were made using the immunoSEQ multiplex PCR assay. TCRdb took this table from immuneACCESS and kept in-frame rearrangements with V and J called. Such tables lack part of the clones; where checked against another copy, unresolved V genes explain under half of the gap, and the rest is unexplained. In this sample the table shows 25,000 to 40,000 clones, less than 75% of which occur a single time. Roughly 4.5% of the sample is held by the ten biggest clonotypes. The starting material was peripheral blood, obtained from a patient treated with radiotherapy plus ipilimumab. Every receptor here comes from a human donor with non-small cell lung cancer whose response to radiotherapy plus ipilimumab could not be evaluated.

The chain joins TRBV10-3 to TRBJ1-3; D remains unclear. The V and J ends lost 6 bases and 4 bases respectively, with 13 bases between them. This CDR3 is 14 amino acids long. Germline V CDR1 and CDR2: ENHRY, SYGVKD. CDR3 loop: CAISQDPQGNTIYF. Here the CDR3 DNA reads TGTGCCATCAGCCAGGATCCCCAGGGAAACACCATATATTTT.

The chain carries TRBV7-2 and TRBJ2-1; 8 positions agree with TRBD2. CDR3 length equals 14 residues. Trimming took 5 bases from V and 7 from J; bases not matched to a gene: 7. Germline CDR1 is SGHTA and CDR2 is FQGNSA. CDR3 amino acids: CASSPQRGRNEQFF. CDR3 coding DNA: TGTGCCAGCAGCCCACAGCGGGGGCGTAATGAGCAGTTCTTC.

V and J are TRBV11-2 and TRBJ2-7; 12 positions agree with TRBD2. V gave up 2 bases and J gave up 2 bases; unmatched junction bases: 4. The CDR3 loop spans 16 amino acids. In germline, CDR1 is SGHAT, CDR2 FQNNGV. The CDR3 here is CASSLSSGRVPYEQYF. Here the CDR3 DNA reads TGTGCCAGCAGCTTATCTAGCGGGAGGGTACCCTACGAGCAGTACTTC. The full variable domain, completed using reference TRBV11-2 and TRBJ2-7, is EAGVAQSPRYKIIEKRQSVAFWCNPISGHATLYWYQQILGQGPKLLIQFQNNGVVDDSQLPKDRFSAERLKGVDSTLKIQPAKLEDSAVYLCASSLSSGRVPYEQYFGPGTRLTVT.

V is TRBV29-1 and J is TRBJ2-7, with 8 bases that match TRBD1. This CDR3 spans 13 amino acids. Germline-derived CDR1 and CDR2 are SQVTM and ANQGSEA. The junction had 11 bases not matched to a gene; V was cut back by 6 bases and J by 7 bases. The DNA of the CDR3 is TGCAGCGTACACGACAGGGGAGGAGGGGAGCAGTACTTC. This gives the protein CSVHDRGGGEQYF.

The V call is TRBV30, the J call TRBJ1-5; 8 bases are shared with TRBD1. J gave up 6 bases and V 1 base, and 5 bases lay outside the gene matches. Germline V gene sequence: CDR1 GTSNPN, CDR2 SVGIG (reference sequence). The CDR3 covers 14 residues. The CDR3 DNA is TGTGCCTGGAGTGAAGGGACAGGTAGTCAGCCCCAGCATTTT. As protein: CAWSEGTGSQPQHF.

CDR3 sequence: CASSDPLSEKLFF. As DNA, the CDR3 is TGTGCCAGCAGTGATCCCCTGAGCGAAAAACTGTTTTTT. The V call is TRBV6-1, the J call TRBJ1-4; no definite D call. Looked up from germline, CDR1 is MNHNS and CDR2 is SASEGT. This CDR3 region has 13 residues. V was shortened by 3 bases and J by 8 bases, with 10 bases between the two germline ends.

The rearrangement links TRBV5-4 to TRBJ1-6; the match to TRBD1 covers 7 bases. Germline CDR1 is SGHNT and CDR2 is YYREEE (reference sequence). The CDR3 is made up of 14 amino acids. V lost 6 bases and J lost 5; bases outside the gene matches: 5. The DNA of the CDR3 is TGTGCCAGCACCCCGGGACAGAATAATTCACCCCTCCACTTT. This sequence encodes CASTPGQNNSPLHF.

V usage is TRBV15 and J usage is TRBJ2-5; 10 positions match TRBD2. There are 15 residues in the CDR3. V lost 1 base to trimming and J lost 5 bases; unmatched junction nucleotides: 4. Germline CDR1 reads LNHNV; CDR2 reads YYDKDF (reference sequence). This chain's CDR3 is CATSRGAGGPETQYF. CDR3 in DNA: TGTGCCACCAGCAGAGGAGCGGGAGGGCCGGAGACCCAGTACTTC.